Shown below are 21 T cell receptor beta chains from a single sample sequenced in a study of cytomegalovirus exposure and HLA in healthy donors. PCR used 60 Vbeta primers and 13 Jbeta primers. Data came from immunoSEQ multiplex PCR; TCRdb stores just in-frame clones and leaves some out. Of about 160,000 clones in the sample, more than 60% were seen once. Sequenced sample: PBMCs. The receptors stem from a man aged 35 to 55 in good health and CMV-seronegative.

The V gene is TRBV6-5, the J gene TRBJ2-7; 8 bases align to TRBD2. From germline, CDR1 is MNHEY and CDR2 SVGAGI. The CDR3 is made up of 15 amino acids. Trimming removed 2 bases from V and 7 bases from J; junction bases left unmatched: 10. For the CDR3, the DNA is TGTGCCAGCAGTTACAGCGGGGGACCTTCTTGGGAGCAGTACTTC. It specifies CASSYSGGPSWEQYF.

This clone has a single count. The chain combines TRBV9 with TRBJ1-1; no clear D. V gave up 4 bases and J gave up 1 base, with 17 bases separating them. This CDR3 is built from 16 residues. Germline CDR1 is SGDLS and CDR2 is YYNGEE. CDR3 residues: CASSPTPNSANTEAFF. DNA of the CDR3: TGTGCCAGCAGCCCCACCCCCAATAGTGCGAACACTGAAGCTTTCTTT.

The genes are TRBV10-3 and TRBJ1-6, with D tentatively TRBD1 (6 bases). CDR1 and CDR2 (germline): ENHRY, SYGVKD. CDR3 length equals 14 residues. The germline V and J ends were trimmed by 2 bases and 11 bases, with 13 bases remaining between them. The CDR3 spells CAISEIGGATPLHF. The CDR3, as DNA: TGTGCCATCAGTGAGATTGGGGGCGCGACACCCCTCCACTTT.

The chain combines TRBV19 with TRBJ1-5, with D maybe TRBD1 (6 bases). Germline V gives CDR1 LNHDA, CDR2 SQIVND (reference sequence). CDR3 length equals 13 residues. Trimming stripped 2 bases from V and 8 bases from J, with 10 bases between. The DNA for the CDR3 is TGTGCCAGTAGTATACGGACAGTCGAGCCCCAGCATTTT. Protein: CASSIRTVEPQHF.

This clone appeared a single time. The V gene is TRBV9, the J gene TRBJ2-3, with D perhaps matching TRBD2 (6 bases). Germline CDR1 and CDR2: SGDLS and YYNGEE. The CDR3 spans 18 residues. Between the trimmed V and J ends, which lost 0 bases and 2 bases, there was a span of 19 bases. The CDR3 is CASSVESPAGRPTDTQYF. CDR3 coding DNA: TGTGCCAGCAGCGTAGAAAGCCCAGCGGGCCGTCCCACAGATACGCAGTATTTT.

The chain is built from TRBV19 and TRBJ1-5, with TRBD1 identical over 9 bases. The CDR3 is 16 residues long. Germline lookup yields CDR1 LNHDA and CDR2 SQIVND (reference sequence). The V segment lost 5 bases and the J segment 4 bases; nucleotides outside the gene matches: 9. The CDR3 loop is CASSWGQTGGNQPQHF. The CDR3 bases are TGTGCCAGTAGTTGGGGACAGACAGGGGGAAATCAGCCCCAGCATTTT.

The table lists this clone with a few counts. The genes are TRBV6-5 and TRBJ1-6, with TRBD1 matching over 7 bases. J gave up 5 bases and V 5 bases, and 0 bases lay outside the gene matches. CDR3 length: 13 residues. Looked up from germline, CDR1 is MNHEY and CDR2 is SVGAGI. CDR3 sequence reads: CASSDRDNSPLHF. The CDR3 DNA reads TGTGCCAGCAGTGACAGGGATAATTCACCCCTCCACTTT.

The chain recombines TRBV5-1 with TRBJ2-7, with a tentative D call TRBD1 (5 bases). The CDR3 loop spans 14 amino acids. Germline-derived CDR1 and CDR2 are SGHRS and YFSETQ. V lost 0 bases, J lost 2 bases, and 9 bases lay in between. The CDR3 DNA follows: TGCGCCAGCAGCTTGGAATGGGGCCCCTACGAGCAGTACTTC. This codes for CASSLEWGPYEQYF.

This sequence joins TRBV30 and TRBJ1-1; no clear D gene. This CDR3 is built from 13 residues. In germline, CDR1 is GTSNPN, CDR2 SVGIG (reference sequence). V was pared by 4 bases and J by 0 bases, with 9 bases between. The CDR3 DNA sequence: TGTGCCTGGACTGAGGATATGAACACTGAAGCTTTCTTT. This sequence encodes CAWTEDMNTEAFF. Supplemented by reference TRBV30 and TRBJ1-1, the full variable domain reads SQTIHQWPATLVQPVGSPLSLECTVEGTSNPNLYWYRQAAGRGLQLLFYSVGIGQISSEVPQNLSASRPQDRQFILSSKKLLLSDSGFYLCAWTEDMNTEAFFGQGTRLTVV.

The DNA for the CDR3 is TGTGCCAGCAGCTTCGGCGGACTAGTTACAGATACGCAGTATTTT. This gives the protein CASSFGGLVTDTQYF. The J gene is TRBJ2-3, the V gene TRBV7-2; TRBD2 matches at 7 bases. Per germline, CDR1 SGHTA and CDR2 FQGNSA. V lost 3 bases to trimming and J lost 3 bases; unmatched junction nucleotides: 6. The CDR3 spans 15 residues.

The chain recombines TRBV7-2 with TRBJ2-7; 7 positions agree with TRBD2. This CDR3 comprises 14 residues. Germline-derived CDR1 and CDR2 are SGHTA and FQGNSA. Trimming cost V 5 bases and J 5 bases; bases outside gene matches: 9. CDR3: CASSPWGGSDEQYF. Written as DNA, the CDR3 is TGTGCCAGCAGCCCCTGGGGGGGGTCCGACGAGCAGTACTTC. Drawing the rest from reference TRBV7-2 and TRBJ2-7, the complete variable domain is GAGVSQSPSNKVTEKGKDVELRCDPISGHTALYWYRQSLGQGLEFLIYFQGNSAPDKSGLPSDRFSAERTGGSVSTLTIQRTQQEDSAVYLCASSPWGGSDEQYFGPGTRLTVT.

V usage is TRBV7-2 and J usage is TRBJ2-1, with TRBD2 identical over 9 bases. Germline assignment: CDR1 SGHTA and CDR2 FQGNSA. V shed 3 bases and J 9 bases; nucleotides not matched to a gene: 6. The CDR3 loop spans 14 amino acids. The CDR3 DNA sequence: TGTGCCAGCAGCTTTAGCGGGGGTTTCGGTGAGCAGTTCTTC. Its protein is CASSFSGGFGEQFF.

V gene TRBV25-1 combines with J gene TRBJ2-3; possible D gene TRBD2, 5 bases. The CDR3 has 13 amino acids. With 4 bases removed from V and 4 bases from J, the gap between germline ends came to 9 bases. Germline CDR1 MGHDK, CDR2 SYGVNS. This chain's CDR3 is CASSGGLSDTQYF. CDR3 sequence (DNA): TGTGCCAGCAGTGGTGGACTGTCAGATACGCAGTATTTT.

Concerning this clone itself: Other DNA sequences of this sample code for an identical CDR3. This chain uses TRBV19 with TRBJ2-3; tentative D call: TRBD1 (6 bases). Germline lookup yields CDR1 LNHDA and CDR2 SQIVND (reference sequence). CDR3 size: 15 residues. Trimming cost V 2 bases and J 6 bases, with 15 bases left between them. The CDR3 coding sequence is TGTGCCAGTAGTATAAGGGGGACCCAGGTCGATACGCAGTATTTT. It specifies CASSIRGTQVDTQYF.

The chain joins TRBV19 to TRBJ2-2; 8 bases line up with TRBD1. Germline V gene sequence: CDR1 LNHDA, CDR2 SQIVND (reference sequence). This CDR3 is 13 amino acids long. The V gene end was trimmed by 5 bases and the J gene end by 6 bases; junction bases not matched to a gene: 2. This CDR3 is CASSEQGAGELFF. As DNA, the CDR3 is TGTGCCAGTAGTGAACAGGGGGCCGGGGAGCTGTTTTTT.

This sequence joins TRBV30 and TRBJ1-3; a possible D gene is TRBD1 (5 bases). Trimming took 3 bases from V and 11 from J, leaving 11 bases between them. This CDR3 region has 11 residues. CDR1 and CDR2 (germline): GTSNPN, SVGIG (reference sequence). Here the CDR3 reads CAWSRPGAIYF. The CDR3 nucleotides read TGTGCCTGGAGCCGACCGGGGGCCATATATTTT.

This chain links TRBV4-3 with TRBJ2-3; D uncertain. CDR1 and CDR2 from the germline V gene are LGHNA and YSLEER. Trimming shortened V by 0 bases and J by 12 bases, and 16 bases separated the two germline ends. This CDR3 spans 14 amino acids. The CDR3 region is CASSQDGLQRYQYF. CDR3 nucleotides: TGCGCCAGCAGCCAAGATGGGTTGCAGAGGTATCAGTATTTT.

The chain employs TRBV10-1 and TRBJ2-3; TRBD1 might be the D (6 bases). Germline V gene lookup returns CDR1 WNHNN and CDR2 SYGVQD (reference sequence). V was shortened by 2 bases and J by 8 bases, with 17 bases between the two germline ends. This CDR3 comprises 15 residues. The CDR3 loop is CASSESFRGEGTQYF. CDR3 nucleotide sequence: TGCGCCAGCAGTGAGAGTTTCAGGGGAGAGGGTACGCAGTATTTT.

The rearrangement joins TRBV5-4 to TRBJ2-5; 15 nucleotides line up with TRBD2. Unmatched junction bases numbered 8, after V lost 4 bases and J lost 4 bases. The CDR3 has 17 amino acids. Germline CDR1 reads SGHNT; CDR2 reads YYREEE (reference sequence). The CDR3 sequence: CASSRTSGGATGETQYF. The CDR3 DNA reads as TGTGCCAGCAGCAGGACTAGCGGGGGGGCCACCGGAGAGACCCAGTACTTC.

This chain links TRBV27 with TRBJ2-7; TRBD1 aligns across 9 bases. The trim removed 6 bases at V and 1 base at J, leaving 4 bases unmatched. The germline gives CDR1 MNHEY, CDR2 SMNVEV (reference sequence). The CDR3 length is 14 residues. The CDR3 is CASSRDRDSYEQYF. CDR3 DNA sequence: TGTGCCAGCAGCCGGGACAGGGATTCCTACGAGCAGTACTTC.

This clone showed up just a few times. The rearrangement joins TRBV28 to TRBJ1-5; weak D call: TRBD1 (5 bases). Trimming pared 3 bases from V and 2 bases from J, leaving 8 bases between. The CDR3 runs 14 residues. In germline, CDR1 is MDHEN, CDR2 SYDVKM. For the CDR3, the DNA is TGTGCCAGCAGTTTTTTACAGGGCAATCAGCCCCAGCATTTT. This encodes CASSFLQGNQPQHF. Variable domain in full (rest from reference TRBV28 and TRBJ1-5): DVKVTQSSRYLVKRTGEKVFLECVQDMDHENMFWYRQDPGLGLRLIYFSYDVKMKEKGDIPEGYSVSREKKERFSLILESASTNQTSMYLCASSFLQGNQPQHFGDGTRLSIL.